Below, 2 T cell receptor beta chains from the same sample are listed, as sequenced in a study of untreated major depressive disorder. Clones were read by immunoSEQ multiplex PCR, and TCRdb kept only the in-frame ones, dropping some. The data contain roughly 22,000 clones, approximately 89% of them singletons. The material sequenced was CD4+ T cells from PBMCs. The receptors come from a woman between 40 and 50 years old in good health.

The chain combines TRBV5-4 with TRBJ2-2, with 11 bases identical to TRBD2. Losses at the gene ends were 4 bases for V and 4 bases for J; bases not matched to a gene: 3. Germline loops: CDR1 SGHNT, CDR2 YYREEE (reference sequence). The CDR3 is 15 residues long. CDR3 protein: CASSPGTSGTGELFF. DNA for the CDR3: TGTGCCAGCAGCCCCGGGACTAGCGGCACCGGGGAGCTGTTTTTT. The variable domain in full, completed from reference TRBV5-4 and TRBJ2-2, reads ETGVTQSPTHLIKTRGQQVTLRCSSQSGHNTVSWYQQALGQGPQFIFQYYREEENGRGNFPPRFSGLQFPNYSSELNVNALELDDSALYLCASSPGTSGTGELFFGEGSRLTVL.

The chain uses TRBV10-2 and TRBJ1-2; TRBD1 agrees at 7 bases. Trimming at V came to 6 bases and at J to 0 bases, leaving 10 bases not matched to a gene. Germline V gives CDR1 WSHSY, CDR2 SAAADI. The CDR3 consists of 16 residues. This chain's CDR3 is CASSLMTGTSNYGYTF. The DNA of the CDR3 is TGCGCCAGCAGCCTTATGACAGGGACTTCTAACTATGGCTACACCTTC.